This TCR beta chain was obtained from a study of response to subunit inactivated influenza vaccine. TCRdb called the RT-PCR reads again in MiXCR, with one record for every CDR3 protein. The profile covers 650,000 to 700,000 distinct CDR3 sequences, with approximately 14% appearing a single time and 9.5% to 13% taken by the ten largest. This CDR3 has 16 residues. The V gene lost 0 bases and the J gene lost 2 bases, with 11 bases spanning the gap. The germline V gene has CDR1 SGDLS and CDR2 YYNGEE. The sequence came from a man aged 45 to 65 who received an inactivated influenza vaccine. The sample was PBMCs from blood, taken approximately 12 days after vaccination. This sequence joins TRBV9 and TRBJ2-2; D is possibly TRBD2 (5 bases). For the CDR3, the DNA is TGTGCCAGCAGCGTAGCTCGTCTAGCCAACACCGGGGAGCTGTTTTTT. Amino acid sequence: CASSVARLANTGELFF.